This TCR beta chain was obtained from a study of blood T cell repertoires in COVID-19. Whole-study context: Sources were T cells, B-cell-depleted T cells, or PBMCs; the material itself was cDNA or gDNA.

In the original workflow: Amplified reference gene primers provided the basis for estimating nucleated cell counts. Sequencing used immunoSEQ multiplex PCR; TCRdb keeps in-frame clones, though not all of them. D and trimming were read from the DNA, whereas the V and J calls and clone size are those reported in that table. The sample yields around 260,000 clones, around nine tenths seen once. This CDR3 has 14 amino acids. Germline V CDR1 and CDR2: LNHDA, SQIVND (reference sequence). V was clipped by 3 bases and J by 5 bases, with 13 bases between them. Seattle patients were enrolled while actively infected and followed longitudinally.

Source material: peripheral blood. The chain uses TRBV19 and TRBJ1-1; TRBD1 is a possible D gene (6 bases). The receptor's source is an older woman with COVID-19, enrolled during active disease. The CDR3 DNA sequence: TGTGCCAGTAGTATGGGGGCTCCGGGGACTGAAGCTTTCTTT. It is translated as CASSMGAPGTEAFF.